This T cell receptor beta chain was documented in a study of graft-versus-host responses after intestinal transplantation. The germline CDR1 and CDR2 sequences are MNHEY and SVGAGI. The germline V and J ends were trimmed by 8 bases and 2 bases, with 14 bases remaining between them. This CDR3 region has 14 residues. This clone was detected only a few times. Its antigen remains unidentified. The protocol was immunoSEQ multiplex PCR, while the TCRdb copy is restricted to in-frame clones and leaves out a portion. The sample includes around 100,000 clones, roughly 87% of them seen just once. This clonotype originated in a human donor who received an intestinal transplant. The sequences come from unstimulated CD4+ T cells sorted from spleen or lymph node cells, collected before intestinal transplant. The chain employs TRBV6-5 and TRBJ2-3; D is unclear. The CDR3 bases are TGTGCCAGCGCGAAATTCGATGTCACAGATACGCAGTATTTT. It specifies CASAKFDVTDTQYF.